Below are 16 T cell receptor beta chains sequenced from a single sample in a study of T cell responses to AZD1222 COVID-19 vaccine. The method was immunoSEQ multiplex PCR; TCRdb's version includes in-frame clones alone and lacks a portion of them. The sample has 95,000 or so clones, 85% to 90% seen once. The source was peripheral blood, collected on day 0 of AZD1222 vaccination. The receptors stem from an adult in good health.

V is TRBV19 and J is TRBJ1-5; D gene unclear. The germline CDR1 and CDR2 sequences are LNHDA and SQIVND (reference sequence). With 7 bases removed from V and 4 bases from J, the gap between germline ends came to 11 bases. This CDR3 has 13 residues. The CDR3 nucleotides are TGTGCCAGTACCGCCTTTGGGAATCAGCCCCAGCATTTT. It is translated as CASTAFGNQPQHF. Supplemented by reference TRBV19 and TRBJ1-5, the full variable domain reads DGGITQSPKYLFRKEGQNVTLSCEQNLNHDAMYWYRQDPGQGLRLIYYSQIVNDFQKGDIAEGYSVSREKKESFPLTVTSAQKNPTAFYLCASTAFGNQPQHFGDGTRLSIL.

This chain links TRBV29-1 with TRBJ2-7, with D unclear. This CDR3 has 11 residues. The V gene lost 7 bases and the J gene lost 4 bases, with 11 bases spanning the gap. Germline V lookup: CDR1 SQVTM, CDR2 ANQGSEA. The CDR3 is CSAQETYEQYF. Here the CDR3 DNA reads TGCAGCGCCCAAGAGACATACGAGCAGTACTTC.

The V call is TRBV12-5, the J call TRBJ1-5; 7 bases map to TRBD1. The germline V gene encodes CDR1 LGHNT and CDR2 FRNRAP. The CDR3 runs to 15 residues. V trimming: 1 base; J trimming: 6 bases; junction bases outside the gene matches: 6. CDR3 region: CASGLAEGAGQPQHF. For the CDR3, the DNA is TGTGCTAGTGGTTTGGCCGAGGGGGCGGGTCAGCCCCAGCATTTT.

This chain links TRBV27 with TRBJ1-2; 7 nucleotides match TRBD1. CDR3 length: 15 residues. Per germline, CDR1 MNHEY and CDR2 SMNVEV (reference sequence). The junction had 11 bases not matched to a gene; V was cut back by 6 bases and J by 4 bases. DNA for the CDR3: TGTGCCAGCAGCCCTAGGGACAGCTCGTCCTATGGCTACACCTTC. Amino acid sequence: CASSPRDSSSYGYTF.

The V gene is TRBV28, the J gene TRBJ1-3; D gene ambiguous. Trimming took off 5 bases at V and 0 bases at J, with 8 bases between the two ends. The CDR3 spans 14 residues. Germline V gene sequence: CDR1 MDHEN, CDR2 SYDVKM. The chain's CDR3 is CASSSTSSGNTIYF. The CDR3 nucleotides read TGTGCCAGCAGTAGCACTAGCTCTGGAAACACCATATATTTT.

The rearrangement links TRBV28 to TRBJ1-6, with 9 bases lining up with TRBD1. Per germline, CDR1 MDHEN and CDR2 SYDVKM. V lost 1 base, J lost 6 bases, and 4 bases stayed unmatched. CDR3 length: 16 amino acids. The CDR3 bases are TGTGCCAGCAGTTTATCGGGACAGGGACCTAATTCACCCCTCCACTTT. This codes for CASSLSGQGPNSPLHF.

This chain uses TRBV30 with TRBJ1-6, with 9 bases identical to TRBD1. Germline CDR1 and CDR2: GTSNPN and SVGIG (reference sequence). The J segment lost 0 bases and the V segment lost 0 bases, leaving 9 bases of the junction unmatched. There are 19 residues in the CDR3. CDR3 coding DNA: TGTGCCTGGAGTGTAATGGACAGGGGATCCCTCTCCTATAATTCACCCCTCCACTTT. Translated, it gives CAWSVMDRGSLSYNSPLHF.

The chain recombines TRBV19 with TRBJ2-5; TRBD1 matches at 9 bases. V was clipped by 6 bases and J by 5 bases; unmatched bases: 10. The CDR3 covers 15 residues. CDR1 LNHDA and CDR2 SQIVND come from the germline V gene (reference sequence). CDR3: CASRASGTGTETQYF. The DNA for the CDR3 is TGTGCCAGTAGGGCCTCCGGGACAGGGACCGAGACCCAGTACTTC.

The chain couples TRBV19 to TRBJ2-4, with 10 positions matching TRBD1. Germline trimming cut 4 bases from V and 7 bases from J; bases unmatched to any gene: 7. Germline assignment: CDR1 LNHDA and CDR2 SQIVND (reference sequence). This CDR3 has 15 residues. The CDR3 loop reads CASSKIPGQGNIQYF. CDR3 bases: TGTGCCAGTAGTAAAATTCCGGGACAGGGGAACATTCAGTACTTC. The complete variable domain, with remaining parts taken from reference TRBV19 and TRBJ2-4, reads DGGITQSPKYLFRKEGQNVTLSCEQNLNHDAMYWYRQDPGQGLRLIYYSQIVNDFQKGDIAEGYSVSREKKESFPLTVTSAQKNPTAFYLCASSKIPGQGNIQYFGAGTRLSVL.

The chain uses TRBV14 and TRBJ2-2; D is perhaps TRBD1 (6 bases). Per the germline V gene, CDR1 is SGHDN and CDR2 is FVKESK. CDR3 length equals 15 residues. V was shortened by 3 bases and J by 3 bases, with 11 bases between the two germline ends. In DNA, the CDR3 is TGTGCCAGCAGCCAGGCCACAGGGTACACCGGGGAGCTGTTTTTT. Its protein product is CASSQATGYTGELFF.

The V call is TRBV19, the J call TRBJ1-1, with TRBD1 identical over 7 bases. This CDR3 comprises 16 residues. The ends lost 10 bases at V and 4 bases at J; junction bases unmatched: 18. Germline CDR1 LNHDA, CDR2 SQIVND (reference sequence). For the CDR3, the DNA is TGTGCCACCGCCTACGACAGGGAAAGTCGGGGCACTGAAGCTTTCTTT. It encodes CATAYDRESRGTEAFF.

J is TRBJ2-2 and V is TRBV19; D is ambiguous. This CDR3 has 12 residues. Trimming took 6 bases from V and 5 from J, leaving 7 bases between them. The germline V gene encodes CDR1 LNHDA and CDR2 SQIVND (reference sequence). The CDR3 is CASRLETGELFF. CDR3 DNA: TGTGCCAGTAGGCTAGAAACCGGGGAGCTGTTTTTT.

The chain uses TRBV11-2 and TRBJ2-7; D tentatively fits TRBD1 or TRBD2 (5 bases each). V lost 5 bases and J lost 4, with 15 bases in between. This CDR3 is 14 amino acids long. Germline lookup yields CDR1 SGHAT and CDR2 FQNNGV. The CDR3 region has the DNA TGTGCCAGCAGCGGGACGACAGCCCCGTACGAGCAGTACTTC. It translates to CASSGTTAPYEQYF.

This clone was observed a few times. The J gene is TRBJ1-2, the V gene TRBV10-3, with unresolved D. V lost 0 bases and J 6 bases, leaving 14 bases between the germline ends. Germline V lookup: CDR1 ENHRY, CDR2 SYGVKD. The CDR3 has 15 residues. The CDR3 region has the DNA TGTGCCATCAGTGAGTCGATGGCCCCCCGGGATGGCTACACCTTC. Its translation: CAISESMAPRDGYTF.

V is TRBV3-1 (or the pseudogene TRBV3-2) and J is TRBJ2-7; 14 nucleotides match TRBD2. The V gene end was trimmed by 4 bases and the J gene end by 4 bases; junction bases not matched to a gene: 3. Germline V gene sequence: CDR1 LGHDT, CDR2 YNNKEL (reference sequence). The CDR3 sequence is 15 residues long. This CDR3 is CASSPRTSGGYEQYF. As DNA, the CDR3 is TGTGCCAGCAGCCCCAGGACTAGCGGGGGGTACGAGCAGTACTTC.

This chain links TRBV4-2 with TRBJ2-5; D call uncertain. The germline gives CDR1 LGHNA, CDR2 YNFKEQ. The CDR3 consists of 15 residues. V was clipped by 1 base and J by 1 base, with 10 bases between them. Here the CDR3 reads CASSQGSEAQETQYF. The CDR3 nucleotides read TGTGCCAGCAGCCAAGGGTCCGAGGCCCAAGAGACCCAGTACTTC.